This T cell receptor (beta chain) appears in the sequencing data of a study of blood T cell repertoires in COVID-19. Study-level background: COVID-19 samples, acute and convalescent, were from the United States, Italy and Spain. In each case, the material was cDNA or gDNA derived from T cells, B-cell-depleted T cells, or PBMCs.

There are 15 residues in the CDR3. The germline V gene encodes CDR1 MRHNA and CDR2 SNTAGT. The V and J ends lost 0 bases and 4 bases, in that order; junction bases with no gene match: 0. Source study methods: Counts of nucleated cells, estimated from reference gene primer amplification, were obtained. Only in-frame clones appear in the TCRdb table, and some are missing; sequencing was by immunoSEQ multiplex PCR. The DNA gave D and trimming, while V, J and clone size come from that table. The sample consists of around 380,000 clones, approximately 80% of them appearing once. V is TRBV6-4 and J is TRBJ2-3; TRBD2 agrees at 11 bases. The TCR originated in a human donor with acute or convalescent COVID-19. The donor label of this sample is uncertain. Material: peripheral blood. The CDR3 DNA is TGTGCCAGCAGTGACTCTAGCGGGGGGGCAGATACGCAGTATTTT. Translated, it gives CASSDSSGGADTQYF.